The present T cell receptor (beta chain) was sequenced within a study of human T cells and chemical hapten exposure. This clonotype was observed at least ten times. CDR1 is SGHRS, CDR2 YFSETQ, per germline. The length of the CDR3 is 13 residues. V lost 0 bases to trimming and J lost 5 bases, with 6 bases between them. TCRdb reprocessed the RACE reads via MiXCR and lists one record per CDR3 protein. The table records 30,000 to 40,000 distinct CDR3 sequences, 9.5% of them present only once. Time point: patch test 3, about 24 weeks after DPC sensitization. Treatment described: therapeutic diphenylcyclopropenone sensitization with weekly scalp DPC. It was from unfractionated whole blood that total RNA was extracted. People who gave samples had alopecia, were 18 to 70 years old, and were suitable for DPC.

This sample comprised whole blood, obtained in connection with sensitization to the hapten diphenylcyclopropenone (DPC). This sequence was found in a man aged 50 or older with alopecia areata. Some clones in this sample may be carry-over from other donors' samples. J is TRBJ1-5 and V is TRBV5-1; D gene ambiguous. In DNA, the CDR3 is TGCGCCAGCAGCTTGGCGGTGGATCAGCCCCAGCATTTT. Encoded protein: CASSLAVDQPQHF. The full variable domain, rest sourced from reference TRBV5-1 and TRBJ1-5, is KAGVTQTPRYLIKTRGQQVTLSCSPISGHRSVSWYQQTPGQGLQFLFEYFSETQRNKGNFPGRFSGRQFSNSRSEMNVSTLELGDSALYLCASSLAVDQPQHFGDGTRLSIL.